This entry concerns a single T cell receptor beta chain. This clone was detected once. The clone's antigen remains unknown. Within one base of it there is no much larger clone, and no base qualities were kept. This entry belongs to a study of blood T cell repertoires in COVID-19 (dated by TCRdb to between 2020 and 2021). General notes on the study: Samples covering the acute and convalescent phases of COVID-19 were provided by collaborators in the United States, Italy and Spain. Sample metadata almost always included a de-identified subject ID, COVID-19 status, age in years and sex. Samples came from the ongoing ImmuneRACE study (first 160 participants) plus 1,254 subjects from 6 global collaborators. The repertoires were released in a freely available public database meant as a resource for research on the immune response to SARS-CoV-2. Where HLA class I and class II types were available, the types were taken from metadata supplied by the sample provider, not from assay-based typing. The prospective study material was composed of cDNA or gDNA derived from T cells, B-cell-depleted T cells, or PBMCs. Deeply sampled blood TCRbeta repertoires from subjects exposed to, actively infected with, or recovered from COVID-19 were included in the dataset.

One collaborating source in Seattle enrolled patients while the patients were actively infected and followed the patients over time throughout the course of disease. Collaborating institutions collected whole blood in K2EDTA tubes following their own protocols. Collaborator samples were shipped for TCRbeta analysis as frozen whole blood, isolated PBMCs, or DNA extracted from either sample type. TCRbeta CDR3 regions were amplified from genomic DNA by means of the immunoSEQ Assay, a bias-controlled multiplex PCR. The study's own analysis went as follows. Within the assay, amplification of reference gene primers was used to estimate how many nucleated cells each sample contained. To quantify the absolute abundance of each unique TCRbeta CDR3 rearrangement, sequence reads were collapsed and filtered. Productive Simpson clonality was computed per sample as the square root of Simpson's diversity index over productive rearrangements. In its TCRdb copy, this immuneACCESS table keeps in-frame sequences only and misses some clones. Where compared with another copy, unresolved V genes explain less than half of these, and the others have no known cause. V and J calls and clone size follow that table, whereas D and trimming were derived from the DNA. This sample is represented by under 450,000 clones; around 91% of them were singletons. The top ten hold roughly 1.5% of the sample.

What the work shows at the level of the full study, not this receptor alone: The quantity of clinical and demographic metadata differed by source and by participant and was supplied without curation.

Sequenced input: peripheral blood. This TCR was recovered from a woman in her 40s with COVID-19, enrolled during active disease.

The base sequence is TGTGCCAGCAGCTTTATTCTAGCGGCGGAGCGAGAGACCCAGTACTTC. It encodes CASSFILAAERETQYF. The sequence joins TRBV7-9 to TRBJ2-5, and 7 bases in between align with TRBD2. Based on the germline V gene (reference sequence), the CDR1 and CDR2 sequences are SEHNR and FQNEAQ. Trimmed from V: 3 bases; trimmed from J: 4 bases; junction bases lacking a gene match: 11. The CDR3 contains 16 residues, cysteine and phenylalanine counted. The retained sequence is limited to the CDR3, 48 bases, with the frame set at the first base.